The 16 T cell receptor beta chains in this list originate from one sample, sequenced in a study of Graves' ophthalmopathy and Graves' hyperthyroidism. As the template, RNA transcripts were used to amplify TCR beta CDR3 regions. Second-round multiplex PCR came after a first-round RT-PCR that employed HTBI primers. One entry per CDR3 protein, called by TCRdb with MiXCR from the multiplex PCR reads. This table holds about 620,000 distinct CDR3 sequences, 22% found once. Sequenced material: peripheral blood. The source of these receptors is a woman aged 18-29 years with stable Graves' hyperthyroidism. Some clones in this sample may be carry-over from other donors' samples.

This clonotype was counted many times. This rearrangement joins TRBV7-3 to TRBJ1-2; D gene unclear. Per germline, CDR1 SGHTA and CDR2 FQGTGA. V was shortened by 1 base and J by 0 bases, with 12 bases between the two germline ends. This CDR3 is 16 amino acids long. CDR3 nucleotides: TGTGCCAGCAGCTTAAATCGGCGGGCCCCTAACTATGGCTACACCTTC. This encodes CASSLNRRAPNYGYTF.

The chain recombines TRBV10-3 with TRBJ2-7, with 8 bases identical to TRBD2. The germline CDR1 and CDR2 sequences are ENHRY and SYGVKD. V was clipped by 3 bases and J by 2 bases; unmatched bases: 6. The CDR3 spans 15 residues. The CDR3 is CAISEGEREPYEQYF. The CDR3 nucleotides are TGTGCCATCAGTGAAGGGGAGCGGGAGCCCTACGAGCAGTACTTC.

This rearrangement joins TRBV11-2 to TRBJ1-3; TRBD1 is a possible D gene (6 bases). This CDR3 contains 16 residues. Trimming removed 4 bases from V and 0 bases from J, with 13 bases in between. In germline, CDR1 is SGHAT, CDR2 FQNNGV. CDR3: CASSSGASGSGNTIYF. The CDR3 DNA is TGTGCCAGCAGCTCAGGGGCCTCCGGCTCTGGAAACACCATATATTTT.

V usage is TRBV12-3 or TRBV12-4 and J usage is TRBJ1-2, with 8 positions matching TRBD1. Trimming took 4 bases from V and 4 from J; bases not matched to a gene: 14. CDR3 length: 17 amino acids. CDR3 sequence reads: CASSSSLAAGGPYGYTF. Here the CDR3 DNA reads TGTGCCAGCAGTTCCTCCCTCGCTGCAGGGGGCCCCTATGGCTACACCTTC.

This clonotype occurred many times. In nucleotides, the CDR3 is TGTGCCAGCAGTTACTCGCCCCTAAATGGTGGCTACACCTTC. Residues: CASSYSPLNGGYTF. The chain is built from TRBV6-5 and TRBJ1-2; D unresolved. The germline V gene has CDR1 MNHEY and CDR2 SVGAGI. The CDR3 totals 14 residues. The ends were cut back, 0 bases at V and 7 bases at J, with 12 bases in the middle.

The sample holds many counts of this clonotype. The chain joins TRBV30 to TRBJ2-7, with D maybe TRBD2 (5 bases). V was shortened by 7 bases and J by 0 bases, with 10 bases between the two germline ends. In germline, CDR1 is GTSNPN, CDR2 SVGIG (reference sequence). The length of the CDR3 is 12 residues. CDR3 in DNA: TGTGCCTCCGAAACTAGCTCCTACGAGCAGTACTTC. Protein product: CASETSSYEQYF.

The chain combines TRBV7-9 with TRBJ1-2; TRBD1 matches 9 bases. CDR3 length equals 15 residues. Trimming at V came to 0 bases and at J to 8 bases, leaving 7 bases not matched to a gene. Germline CDR1 is SEHNR and CDR2 is FQNEAQ (reference sequence). The CDR3 loop is CASSLAHTGGKGYTF. The CDR3 DNA is TGTGCCAGCAGCTTAGCACATACAGGGGGCAAAGGCTACACCTTC.

This clonotype was observed at least ten times. The gene calls are TRBV6-1 and TRBJ2-7, with a weak D call TRBD2 (5 bases). The CDR3 sequence is 13 residues long. Germline CDR1 and CDR2: MNHNS and SASEGT. The ends were cut back, 4 bases at V and 7 bases at J, with 14 bases in the middle. In DNA, the CDR3 is TGTGCCAGCAGTGGACGGCCCGAGGGAGAGCAGTACTTC. Translated, it gives CASSGRPEGEQYF.

This clonotype was detected many times. CDR3 nucleotides: TGTGCCAGCAGTCCGGAATGGATCTCCTATGGCTACACCTTC. Protein product: CASSPEWISYGYTF. The rearrangement uses TRBV6-5 and TRBJ1-2; D not resolved. Per germline, CDR1 MNHEY and CDR2 SVGAGI. The CDR3 runs to 14 residues. V was trimmed by 5 bases and J by 4 bases, leaving 14 bases between them.

This clonotype was seen many times. The CDR3 reads CASSTTGGTRNEETQYF. The CDR3 DNA is TGTGCCAGCAGTACGACAGGGGGCACGAGAAACGAAGAGACCCAGTACTTC. This chain uses TRBV2 with TRBJ2-5; 10 bases match TRBD1. The CDR3 covers 17 residues. Germline V gene lookup returns CDR1 SNHLY and CDR2 FYNNEI. Trimming at V came to 5 bases and at J to 3 bases, leaving 12 bases not matched to a gene.

This clonotype was picked up many times. The chain is built from TRBV12-3 or TRBV12-4 and TRBJ2-4; 14 nucleotides agree with TRBD2. With V trimmed by 3 bases and J by 0 bases, 4 bases remained unmatched. CDR3 length: 18 amino acids. CDR3: CASSFRLAGGVAKNIQYF. DNA for the CDR3: TGTGCCAGCAGTTTCAGACTAGCGGGGGGGGTAGCCAAAAACATTCAGTACTTC.

This clonotype was observed many times. V usage is TRBV6-5 and J usage is TRBJ2-7; tentative D call: TRBD1 (8 bases). Germline-derived CDR1 and CDR2 are MNHEY and SVGAGI. The V and J ends lost 2 bases and 3 bases respectively, with 17 bases between them. The CDR3 sequence is 16 residues long. Here the CDR3 reads CASSYARTGRDYEQYF. CDR3 DNA sequence: TGTGCCAGCAGTTACGCTAGGACAGGGAGGGACTACGAGCAGTACTTC.

V and J are TRBV24-1 and TRBJ1-5; D uncertain. The germline CDR1 and CDR2 sequences are KGHDR and SFDVKD. Trimming removed 9 bases from V and 5 bases from J, with 13 bases in between. The CDR3 loop spans 13 amino acids. This CDR3 is CATAQAGDQPQHF. CDR3 DNA: TGTGCCACCGCTCAGGCGGGAGATCAGCCCCAGCATTTT.

This clonotype was counted at least ten times. This chain links TRBV28 with TRBJ1-1; 7 nucleotides agree with TRBD1. Per germline, CDR1 MDHEN and CDR2 SYDVKM. CDR3 size: 13 residues. The trim removed 5 bases at V and 4 bases at J, leaving 4 bases unmatched. The CDR3 nucleotides are TGTGCCAGCAGTGTCCCAGGGGGCACTGAAGCTTTCTTT. This gives the protein CASSVPGGTEAFF.

The CDR3 DNA follows: TGCGCCAGCAGCCGGACCGGGACTAGCGTTCAAGAGACCCAGTACTTC. Amino acids: CASSRTGTSVQETQYF. The chain couples TRBV5-1 to TRBJ2-5, with 10 bases matching TRBD2. In germline, CDR1 is SGHRS, CDR2 YFSETQ. The CDR3 is made up of 16 amino acids. The V gene end was trimmed by 4 bases and the J gene end by 2 bases; junction bases not matched to a gene: 8.

This clonotype occurred a few times. V usage is TRBV5-1 and J usage is TRBJ1-1; a weak D match, TRBD1 (5 bases). The germline V gene encodes CDR1 SGHRS and CDR2 YFSETQ. This CDR3 has 16 amino acids. V dropped 4 bases and J dropped 4 bases, with 20 bases sitting between them. The CDR3 sequence: CASSTCRGMRCTEAFF. The CDR3 DNA is TGCGCCAGCAGCACTTGCCGGGGGATGAGGTGCACTGAAGCTTTCTTT.